The 25 T cell receptor beta chains below come from one sample, sequenced in a study of blood T cell repertoires in COVID-19. The protocol was immunoSEQ multiplex PCR, while the TCRdb copy is restricted to in-frame clones and leaves out a portion. The top ten clones hold under 6% of a sample with roughly 330,000 clones, 70% to 90% of them seen once. Sequencing was carried out using PBMCs or T cells enriched from blood (not recorded which). These receptors were taken from a young woman who had recovered from COVID-19.

This sequence joins TRBV6-1 and TRBJ1-1; D remains ambiguous. The V gene lost 1 base and the J gene lost 3 bases, with 9 bases spanning the gap. The CDR3 spans 14 residues. Germline CDR1 is MNHNS and CDR2 is SASEGT. The CDR3 coding sequence is TGTGCCAGCAGTGAAGATTGGAGGGACACTGAAGCTTTCTTT. Residues: CASSEDWRDTEAFF.

The chain has TRBV25-1 and TRBJ1-2; 8 bases agree with TRBD1. Germline V gene sequence: CDR1 MGHDK, CDR2 SYGVNS. The V and J ends lost 1 base and 7 bases, in that order; junction bases with no gene match: 8. This CDR3 comprises 15 residues. CDR3 coding DNA: TGTGCCAGCAGTGAATCGCTGGCAGGGGGCTTTGGCTACACCTTC. Its protein product is CASSESLAGGFGYTF.

CDR3 sequence reads: CASSHPGTGTPKGQYF. In nucleotides, the CDR3 is TGTGCCAGCAGCCATCCCGGGACAGGGACCCCAAAGGGGCAGTACTTC. J is TRBJ2-7 and V is TRBV3-1 (or the pseudogene TRBV3-2), with 9 bases identical to TRBD1. This CDR3 is built from 16 residues. Germline lookup yields CDR1 LGHDT and CDR2 YNNKEL (reference sequence). Trimming cost V 3 bases and J 9 bases; bases outside gene matches: 15.

This clone was observed a handful of times. The chain employs TRBV7-9 and TRBJ2-7; TRBD2 is a possible D gene (6 bases). This CDR3 has 15 residues. The germline gives CDR1 SEHNR, CDR2 FQNEAQ (reference sequence). Trimming cost V 5 bases and J 0 bases, with 14 bases left between them. DNA of the CDR3: TGTGCCAGCAGCACTCGACTAGGGACCTCCTACGAGCAGTACTTC. Amino acid sequence: CASSTRLGTSYEQYF.

The V and J genes are TRBV29-1 and TRBJ1-1; TRBD1 matches at 7 bases. This CDR3 spans 13 amino acids. Germline V gives CDR1 SQVTM, CDR2 ANQGSEA. V lost 4 bases and J lost 1; bases outside the gene matches: 3. The CDR3 loop reads CSVAGTANTEAFF. The CDR3 DNA is TGCAGCGTTGCCGGGACAGCGAACACTGAAGCTTTCTTT.

The chain is built from TRBV4-2 and TRBJ2-7; 10 bases map to TRBD1. The CDR3 is 14 residues long. The germline CDR1 and CDR2 sequences are LGHNA and YNFKEQ. V shed 4 bases and J 4 bases; nucleotides not matched to a gene: 4. CDR3 loop: CASSRPGQGYEQYF. The CDR3 DNA follows: TGTGCCAGCAGCCGACCGGGACAGGGGTACGAGCAGTACTTC.

V gene TRBV6-5 combines with J gene TRBJ1-6; 7 nucleotides align to TRBD1. The CDR3 spans 14 residues. V lost 5 bases and J lost 7; bases outside the gene matches: 5. Germline V lookup: CDR1 MNHEY, CDR2 SVGAGI. This CDR3 is CASSPGQTNSPLHF. CDR3 bases: TGTGCCAGCAGTCCGGGACAGACCAATTCACCCCTCCACTTT.

The chain joins TRBV2 to TRBJ2-2, with a tentative D call TRBD1 (5 bases). Germline loops: CDR1 SNHLY, CDR2 FYNNEI. The germline V and J ends were trimmed by 4 bases and 0 bases, with 12 bases remaining between them. The CDR3 contains 16 residues. CDR3 sequence (DNA): TGTGCCAGCAGTGGGCGGCCAGGGACGAACACCGGGGAGCTGTTTTTT. This translates into CASSGRPGTNTGELFF.

This sequence joins TRBV9 and TRBJ2-6; D might be TRBD2 (5 bases). This CDR3 contains 15 residues. V lost 4 bases and J lost 0, with 8 bases in between. The germline gives CDR1 SGDLS, CDR2 YYNGEE. The CDR3 region has the DNA TGTGCCAGCAGCCCGGGGTTCTCTGGGGCCAACGTCCTGACTTTC. It specifies CASSPGFSGANVLTF.

The chain combines TRBV5-1 with TRBJ2-3, with 9 bases fitting TRBD2. CDR3 size: 14 residues. V lost 6 bases to trimming and J lost 5 bases; unmatched junction nucleotides: 7. Germline V gene lookup returns CDR1 SGHRS and CDR2 YFSETQ. Here the CDR3 DNA reads TGCGCCAGCAAGGGCGGGGGGGCCGTAGATACGCAGTATTTT. Protein product: CASKGGGAVDTQYF.

As to this clone: A read error may account for a junction end that differs from germline. The chain employs TRBV6-2 or TRBV6-3 and TRBJ2-4, with 13 bases matching TRBD2. The CDR3 length is 11 residues. Per germline, CDR1 MNHEY and CDR2 SVGEGT. Here the CDR3 DNA reads TGTGCCAGCAGTTCCGGACTAGCGGGGGCCTTC. Protein: CASSSGLAGAF.

The chain carries TRBV18 and TRBJ2-2; D gene ambiguous. The CDR3 is made up of 16 amino acids. Trimming stripped 3 bases from V and 1 base from J, with 12 bases between. Germline V gene lookup returns CDR1 KGHSH and CDR2 LQKENI. For the CDR3, the DNA is TGTGCCAGCTCACCGATAATGGCAGGGAACACCGGGGAGCTGTTTTTT. Translation gives CASSPIMAGNTGELFF.

As to this clone: The same CDR3 also results from other DNA sequences found in this sample. V usage is TRBV9 and J usage is TRBJ1-1; a weak D match, TRBD1 (6 bases). CDR1 is SGDLS, CDR2 YYNGEE, per germline. This CDR3 is built from 13 residues. V was trimmed by 2 bases and J by 1 base, leaving 6 bases between them. The CDR3 sequence is CASSVDRNTEAFF. The CDR3 region has the DNA TGTGCCAGCAGCGTGGACAGGAACACTGAAGCTTTCTTT.

The rearrangement uses TRBV5-1 and TRBJ2-1, with 7 bases fitting TRBD2. The CDR3 runs 17 residues. The germline V gene has CDR1 SGHRS and CDR2 YFSETQ. V was clipped by 3 bases and J by 2 bases; unmatched bases: 11. CDR3 sequence reads: CASSSLGAGSPYNEQFF. As DNA, the CDR3 is TGCGCCAGCAGCTCCCTGGGAGCGGGATCTCCCTACAATGAGCAGTTCTTC.

This clone turned up a few times. The chain has TRBV5-1 and TRBJ2-2; possible D gene TRBD1, 5 bases. V was shortened by 4 bases and J by 2 bases, with 9 bases between the two germline ends. This CDR3 is 14 amino acids long. The V gene's germline CDR1 is SGHRS and CDR2 YFSETQ. Written as DNA, the CDR3 is TGCGCCAGCAGCCCCGACAGTAACACCGGGGAGCTGTTTTTT. Its translation is CASSPDSNTGELFF.

The V and J genes are TRBV19 and TRBJ2-1; perhaps TRBD2 as D (6 bases). Trimming removed 1 base from V and 10 bases from J, with 14 bases in between. This CDR3 is 14 amino acids long. Germline V gene data show CDR1 as LNHDA and CDR2 as SQIVND (reference sequence). CDR3 in DNA: TGTGCCAGTAGTATAGGGAGGTCGGGGGTAGAGCAGTTCTTC. It encodes CASSIGRSGVEQFF.

This clone appeared a single time. CDR3 in DNA: TGTGCCAGCAGCCAAGATGCGTGGACAGCAGCTCAAAATTCACCCCTCCACTTT. As protein: CASSQDAWTAAQNSPLHF. The chain couples TRBV4-2 to TRBJ1-6; tentatively, D is TRBD1 (6 bases). CDR3 length: 18 residues. With 0 bases removed from V and 7 bases from J, the gap between germline ends came to 19 bases. Per germline, CDR1 LGHNA and CDR2 YNFKEQ.

The rearrangement uses TRBV5-1 and TRBJ1-6, with 8 bases identical to TRBD1. V lost 4 bases, J lost 7 bases, and 7 bases stayed unmatched. Looked up from germline, CDR1 is SGHRS and CDR2 is YFSETQ. The CDR3 spans 15 residues. The CDR3 nucleotides are TGCGCCAGCAGCCGCGGGGACAGGCAAAATTCACCCCTCCACTTT. Translated: CASSRGDRQNSPLHF.

This clone was counted once. The rearrangement joins TRBV5-1 to TRBJ2-7; 9 bases are shared with TRBD1. Trimming took 1 base from V and 7 from J; bases not matched to a gene: 9. CDR1 is SGHRS and CDR2 is YFSETQ in the germline V gene. The CDR3 sequence is 15 residues long. The CDR3 coding sequence is TGCGCCAGCAGCTTGCGGACAGGGGACTTAGGGGAGCAGTACTTC. This codes for CASSLRTGDLGEQYF.

The chain joins TRBV29-1 to TRBJ1-2; D is ambiguous. CDR1 and CDR2 (germline): SQVTM, ANQGSEA. This CDR3 contains 14 residues. Between the trimmed V and J ends, which lost 4 bases and 1 base, there was a span of 13 bases. The CDR3 region has the DNA TGCAGCGTTGTCTTACGGGAACTTAACTATGGCTACACCTTC. Translation: CSVVLRELNYGYTF.

This clone showed up just once. The genes are TRBV19 and TRBJ1-6; D ambiguous. The CDR3 has 13 amino acids. Between the trimmed V and J ends, which lost 3 bases and 10 bases, there was a span of 10 bases. Germline V gene sequence: CDR1 LNHDA, CDR2 SQIVND (reference sequence). CDR3 coding DNA: TGTGCCAGTAGTATCGCGGGATACTCACCCCTCCACTTT. Translated: CASSIAGYSPLHF.

The J gene is TRBJ2-3, the V gene TRBV3-1 (or the pseudogene TRBV3-2), with D perhaps TRBD1 (6 bases). CDR1 is LGHDT and CDR2 is YNNKEL in the germline V gene (reference sequence). Trimming left V 6 bases short and J 4 bases short, with 23 bases between. The CDR3 spans 17 residues. This chain's CDR3 is CASRGACTTWGPDTQYF. In DNA, the CDR3 is TGTGCCAGCAGGGGGGCGTGTACGACTTGGGGTCCAGATACGCAGTATTTT.

The chain has TRBV28 and TRBJ1-1; D might be TRBD1 (5 bases). Germline V gene lookup returns CDR1 MDHEN and CDR2 SYDVKM. Trimming removed 6 bases at V and 4 bases at J, with 18 bases between. The CDR3 covers 15 residues. CDR3 sequence: CASRPTGGMGTEAFF. In DNA, the CDR3 is TGTGCCAGCAGACCCACGGGGGGGATGGGCACTGAAGCTTTCTTT.

The chain carries TRBV18 and TRBJ1-2; TRBD1 matches at 7 bases. CDR3 length: 13 residues. Germline CDR1 KGHSH, CDR2 LQKENI. V gave up 3 bases and J gave up 8 bases; unmatched junction bases: 6. The CDR3 DNA is TGTGCCAGCTCACCGTTAGACAGGGAAGGCTACACCTTC. Translating gives CASSPLDREGYTF.

This chain links TRBV4-3 with TRBJ1-2; 9 nucleotides align to TRBD1. V lost 0 bases, J lost 2 bases, and 7 bases stayed unmatched. The CDR3 length is 17 residues. In germline, CDR1 is LGHNA, CDR2 YSLEER. CDR3 residues: CASSQDLGQGWNYGYTF. CDR3 coding DNA: TGCGCCAGCAGCCAAGATCTTGGACAGGGGTGGAACTATGGCTACACCTTC.